The sequence of this T cell receptor (beta chain) was determined in a study of blood T cells in healthy people across ages. A few counts support this clonotype. Alongside a J-beta primer mix, a sample-barcoded 5' primer served in a second PCR lasting about 7 to 12 cycles. TCRdb re-derived calls from the 5' RACE reads in MiXCR, one entry per CDR3 protein. The sample includes 850,000 to 1,100,000 distinct CDR3 sequences, 35% to 45% of them seen just once. Source material: blood. The receptor was isolated from a man in his late teens or twenties in good health.

The CDR3 coding sequence is TGCAGTGCTAGAGATTCAGGCAGTTTGGATGGCTACACCTTC. This translates into CSARDSGSLDGYTF. The rearrangement joins TRBV20-1 to TRBJ1-2, with unresolved D. The length of the CDR3 is 14 residues. Germline values: CDR1 DFQATT, CDR2 SNEGSKA (reference sequence). V was pared by 0 bases and J by 6 bases, with 14 bases between.